The 7 T cell receptor beta chains below come from one sample, sequenced in a study of CD8+ T cells in alopecia areata listed by TCRdb under 2018. Library construction relied on the immunoSEQ multiplex PCR assay. For TCR sequencing, RNA was extracted from every sample and reverse transcribed into cDNA to serve as template. The table was pulled from immuneACCESS by TCRdb, which kept in-frame rearrangements only. Such tables lose some clones; where checked, under half of the loss comes from unresolved V genes, and the rest has no known cause. This sample gives some 19,000 clones in total; about 70% of them show up just once. Of the sample, less than 7% is held by the ten largest clones. The time point label on this specimen signifies: baseline before oral tofacitinib. Peripheral blood and lesional scalp punch biopsies were obtained from patients with alopecia areata. Sequenced material: skin, taken at week 0. These TCRs come from a human donor with alopecia areata.

This chain joins TRBV5-1 and TRBJ2-3; 10 nucleotides match TRBD2. Germline V gene data show CDR1 as SGHRS and CDR2 as YFSETQ. After removal of 1 base from V and 6 bases from J, the junction contained 8 bases not matched to a gene. The length of the CDR3 is 16 residues. CDR3 coding DNA: TGCGCCAGCAGCTTGAGCGGACTAGCGGAGGGGGATACGCAGTATTTT. It specifies CASSLSGLAEGDTQYF.

This chain joins TRBV5-5 and TRBJ1-2, with no clear D. The V and J ends lost 1 base and 2 bases respectively, with 18 bases between them. The CDR3 runs to 17 residues. Germline loops: CDR1 SGHKS, CDR2 YYEKEE (reference sequence). CDR3 coding DNA: TGTGCCAGCAGCTTGTACCCAGCCCCGGTATTCAACTATGGCTACACCTTC. It codes for CASSLYPAPVFNYGYTF.

This chain links TRBV28 with TRBJ1-5; TRBD1 agrees at 8 bases. CDR3 length: 14 residues. The V segment lost 10 bases and the J segment 7 bases; nucleotides outside the gene matches: 12. Germline lookup yields CDR1 MDHEN and CDR2 SYDVKM. This CDR3 is CATGQGELAQPQHF. The CDR3 bases are TGTGCCACCGGACAGGGAGAATTGGCGCAGCCCCAGCATTTT.

This clone was recorded a few times. The J gene is TRBJ1-4, the V gene TRBV7-8, with TRBD1 matching 8 bases. The V and J ends lost 5 bases and 8 bases, in that order; junction bases with no gene match: 22. CDR3 length: 19 residues. Looked up from germline, CDR1 is SGHVS and CDR2 is FQNEAQ. CDR3 sequence reads: CASSPHLGTGGAANEKLFF. The DNA of the CDR3 is TGTGCCAGCAGCCCCCATCTAGGGACAGGAGGGGCCGCGAACGAAAAACTGTTTTTT.

This chain links TRBV15 with TRBJ1-1; possibly TRBD1 for D (5 bases). The CDR3 totals 17 residues. The germline CDR1 and CDR2 sequences are LNHNV and YYDKDF (reference sequence). With 2 bases removed from V and 10 bases from J, the gap between germline ends came to 26 bases. Written as DNA, the CDR3 is TGTGCCACCAGCAGATACTACCCGAGCCGGGACCTCATGGGAGCTTTCTTT. Its translation is CATSRYYPSRDLMGAFF.

V and J are TRBV7-9 and TRBJ2-5; D possibly uses TRBD1 or TRBD2 (5 bases each). The CDR3 spans 12 residues. Germline V CDR1 and CDR2: SEHNR, FQNEAQ (reference sequence). The V and J ends lost 5 bases and 6 bases respectively, with 10 bases between them. The CDR3 sequence is CASSPGTQTQYF. In DNA, the CDR3 is TGTGCCAGCAGCCCCGGGACGCAGACCCAGTACTTC.

V and J are TRBV6-5 and TRBJ1-1; D not resolved. Germline assignment: CDR1 MNHEY and CDR2 SVGAGI. V was trimmed by 3 bases and J by 2 bases, leaving 16 bases between them. This CDR3 comprises 16 residues. In DNA, the CDR3 is TGTGCCAGCAGTTATTGGGCAGAACCCTTAAACACTGAAGCTTTCTTT. Translating it yields CASSYWAEPLNTEAFF.